The 24 T cell receptor beta chains presented below share a single source sample, sequenced in a study of regulatory T cells in long-lasting Graves disease. Time point denoted: persistent/refractory GD, antithyroid drugs over 5 years with positive TRAb. Extracted RNA from PBMCs served as the source of the TCR library. Library construction for TCR beta used iRepertoire HTBI primers and Arm-PCR of CDR3 regions. TCRdb ran MiXCR on the multiplex PCR reads and lists one entry per CDR3 protein. This table has 400,000 to 500,000 distinct CDR3 sequences, roughly 21% appearing once. This sample comprised peripheral blood mononuclear cells (PBMCs), obtained when the disease was refractory, from a patient treated with antithyroid drugs. These TCRs come from a female donor with Graves disease.

This rearrangement joins TRBV6-2 or TRBV6-3 to TRBJ1-5; D is ambiguous. The CDR3 spans 17 residues. Germline V CDR1 and CDR2: MNHEY, SVGEGT. Trimming removed 6 bases from V and 0 bases from J, with 18 bases in between. The CDR3 is CASRRHPDPYSNQPQHF. CDR3 nucleotides: TGTGCCAGCAGGAGACATCCCGACCCTTATAGCAATCAGCCCCAGCATTTT.

This clonotype occurred a few times. V usage is TRBV6-1 and J usage is TRBJ2-5; 11 nucleotides line up with TRBD2. The CDR3 loop spans 18 amino acids. Losses at the gene ends were 8 bases for V and 1 base for J; bases not matched to a gene: 15. Germline V lookup: CDR1 MNHNS, CDR2 SASEGT. Written as DNA, the CDR3 is TGTGCCAGCTCCTTCCATCTAGCGGGGGGCCCCTCCCAAGAGACCCAGTACTTC. Translation gives CASSFHLAGGPSQETQYF.

J is TRBJ2-7 and V is TRBV29-1, with D perhaps given as TRBD1 or TRBD2 (5 bases each). The V gene's germline CDR1 is SQVTM and CDR2 ANQGSEA. V was trimmed by 8 bases and J by 2 bases, leaving 19 bases between them. This CDR3 is built from 14 residues. In DNA, the CDR3 is TGCAGCATCCGACCGGGACCGAGTCCCTACGAGCAGTACTTC. Translating gives CSIRPGPSPYEQYF.

Only a few counts were recorded for this clonotype. This rearrangement joins TRBV7-6 to TRBJ2-5; D gene ambiguous. Germline CDR1 reads SGHVS; CDR2 reads FNYEAQ. The length of the CDR3 is 16 residues. Between the trimmed V and J ends, which lost 5 bases and 2 bases, there was a span of 18 bases. CDR3 loop: CASSQMGFGSQETQYF. CDR3 coding DNA: TGTGCCAGCAGCCAGATGGGGTTTGGTTCGCAAGAGACCCAGTACTTC.

V usage is TRBV13 and J usage is TRBJ1-1; 7 bases map to TRBD1. Germline lookup yields CDR1 PRHDT and CDR2 FYEKMQ (reference sequence). This CDR3 comprises 14 residues. The CDR3 coding sequence is TGTGCTGCAGGGATTCCACAGGGGTACACTGAAGCTTTCTTT. This codes for CAAGIPQGYTEAFF. The full variable domain, in which reference TRBV13 and TRBJ1-1 provide the parts outside the CDR3, is AAGVIQSPRHLIKEKRETATLKCYPIPRHDTVYWYQQGPGQDPQFLISFYEKMQSDKGSIPDRFSAQQFSDYHSELNMSSLELGDSALYFCAAGIPQGYTEAFFGQGTRLTVV.

This clonotype was observed a handful of times. V is TRBV6-1 and J is TRBJ2-7, with a possible D match to TRBD1 (6 bases). V was pared by 2 bases and J by 4 bases, with 12 bases between. Germline V gene lookup returns CDR1 MNHNS and CDR2 SASEGT. This CDR3 spans 14 amino acids. The DNA for the CDR3 is TGTGCCAGCAGTGAAACGGGCAGGGGTTACGAGCAGTACTTC. Translating it yields CASSETGRGYEQYF.

V usage is TRBV19 and J usage is TRBJ1-5, with no clear D. V was clipped by 3 bases and J by 4 bases, with 19 bases between them. CDR1 LNHDA and CDR2 SQIVND come from the germline V gene (reference sequence). The CDR3 length is 17 residues. Here the CDR3 DNA reads TGTGCCAGTAGTATTCGCACAGTCCTCCCGATTAATCAGCCCCAGCATTTT. Its translation is CASSIRTVLPINQPQHF.

This clonotype showed up many times. V usage is TRBV11-2 and J usage is TRBJ1-2; possible D gene TRBD1, 5 bases. Germline V lookup: CDR1 SGHAT, CDR2 FQNNGV. The CDR3 has 13 amino acids. Trimming took off 2 bases at V and 6 bases at J, with 10 bases between the two ends. CDR3 sequence: CASSLQGGDGYTF. CDR3 nucleotide sequence: TGTGCCAGCAGCTTACAGGGCGGCGATGGCTACACCTTC.

This clonotype has only a few counts. This rearrangement joins TRBV28 to TRBJ2-1, with 7 bases aligning to TRBD2. The CDR3 loop spans 15 amino acids. CDR1 and CDR2 (germline): MDHEN, SYDVKM. V was pared by 6 bases and J by 9 bases, with 14 bases of the junction left unmatched. This CDR3 reads CASRSGGGPVVEQFF. The DNA of the CDR3 is TGTGCCAGCAGATCGGGGGGAGGGCCCGTGGTTGAGCAGTTCTTC.

V is TRBV6-5 and J is TRBJ2-7, with TRBD1 as a possible D gene (5 bases). The length of the CDR3 is 14 residues. Trimming took 0 bases from V and 5 from J, leaving 11 bases between them. Germline loops: CDR1 MNHEY, CDR2 SVGAGI. For the CDR3, the DNA is TGTGCCAGCAGTTACTCCCAGGACAAGAACGAGCAGTACTTC. This translates into CASSYSQDKNEQYF.

This clonotype has ten or more counts. The chain is built from TRBV11-2 and TRBJ1-6; D unresolved. CDR1 is SGHAT and CDR2 is FQNNGV in the germline V gene. The CDR3 contains 12 residues. V was cut by 1 base and J by 8 bases, with 3 bases left in between. The CDR3 region is CASSLVHSPLHF. CDR3 nucleotide sequence: TGTGCCAGCAGCTTAGTTCATTCACCCCTCCACTTT.

The chain recombines TRBV18 with TRBJ1-1, with D uncertain. Germline loops: CDR1 KGHSH, CDR2 LQKENI. This CDR3 contains 14 residues. Between the trimmed V and J ends, which lost 3 bases and 0 bases, there was a span of 8 bases. As DNA, the CDR3 is TGTGCCAGCTCACCGGGTTTCTTGAACACTGAAGCTTTCTTT. It translates to CASSPGFLNTEAFF.

This clonotype has just a few counts. This sequence joins TRBV5-5 and TRBJ1-2; D might be TRBD1 (5 bases). With 4 bases removed from V and 4 bases from J, the gap between germline ends came to 14 bases. From germline, CDR1 is SGHKS and CDR2 YYEKEE (reference sequence). This CDR3 has 14 amino acids. CDR3 region: CASSPARGSYGYTF. CDR3 nucleotide sequence: TGTGCCAGCAGCCCTGCTCGGGGGAGCTATGGCTACACCTTC. Variable domain in full (rest from reference TRBV5-5 and TRBJ1-2): DAGVTQSPTHLIKTRGQQVTLRCSPISGHKSVSWYQQVLGQGPQFIFQYYEKEERGRGNFPDRFSARQFPNYSSELNVNALLLGDSALYLCASSPARGSYGYTFGSGTRLTVV.

This clonotype was detected many times. The rearrangement links TRBV2 to TRBJ1-4; D remains ambiguous. Looked up from germline, CDR1 is SNHLY and CDR2 is FYNNEI. CDR3 length: 14 residues. The V gene lost 2 bases and the J gene lost 5 bases, with 9 bases spanning the gap. CDR3 protein: CASSESHTNEKLFF. Written as DNA, the CDR3 is TGTGCCAGCAGTGAATCACACACGAATGAAAAACTGTTTTTT.

Ten or more counts support this clonotype. The chain couples TRBV29-1 to TRBJ1-1; D not certain. CDR1 is SQVTM, CDR2 ANQGSEA, per germline. The V gene lost 7 bases and the J gene lost 1 base, with 10 bases spanning the gap. The CDR3 runs to 12 residues. Here the CDR3 reads CSAQEQNTEAFF. CDR3 nucleotides: TGCAGCGCCCAGGAACAGAACACTGAAGCTTTCTTT. The full variable domain, in which reference TRBV29-1 and TRBJ1-1 provide the parts outside the CDR3, is SAVISQKPSRDICQRGTSLTIQCQVDSQVTMMFWYRQQPGQSLTLIATANQGSEATYESGFVIDKFPISRPNLTFSTLTVSNMSPEDSSIYLCSAQEQNTEAFFGQGTRLTVV.

This clonotype was seen repeatedly, ten times or more. This rearrangement joins TRBV15 to TRBJ2-7; TRBD2 agrees at 7 bases. Germline CDR1 and CDR2: LNHNV and YYDKDF (reference sequence). This CDR3 is 16 amino acids long. J gave up 3 bases and V 0 bases, and 8 bases lay outside the gene matches. Here the CDR3 reads CATSRDVIAGYYEQYF. In DNA, the CDR3 is TGTGCCACCAGCAGAGATGTGATAGCGGGCTACTACGAGCAGTACTTC. The variable domain in full, with the rest retrieved from reference TRBV15 and TRBJ2-7, is DAMVIQNPRYQVTQFGKPVTLSCSQTLNHNVMYWYQQKSSQAPKLLFHYYDKDFNNEADTPDNFQSRRPNTSFCFLDIRSPGLGDTAMYLCATSRDVIAGYYEQYFGPGTRLTVT.

There are many counts of this clonotype. The rearrangement joins TRBV10-3 to TRBJ2-5; a weak D match, TRBD2 (6 bases). Germline V gene data show CDR1 as ENHRY and CDR2 as SYGVKD. The V gene lost 3 bases and the J gene lost 1 base, with 12 bases spanning the gap. This CDR3 is built from 15 residues. CDR3 nucleotides: TGTGCCATCAGTGACCAGCTTAGCGGCCAAGAGACCCAGTACTTC. Its protein is CAISDQLSGQETQYF.

This clonotype has at least ten counts. This chain uses TRBV2 with TRBJ2-5; D possibly corresponds to TRBD1 (7 bases). Germline V gene sequence: CDR1 SNHLY, CDR2 FYNNEI. Trimming took off 6 bases at V and 2 bases at J, with 16 bases between the two ends. The CDR3 is 15 amino acids. DNA of the CDR3: TGTGCCAGCAGCGAATGGGCAGGGGGGCAAGAGACCCAGTACTTC. Residues: CASSEWAGGQETQYF.

The V and J genes are TRBV29-1 and TRBJ1-2; D unclear. The CDR3 contains 14 residues. Germline CDR1 reads SQVTM; CDR2 reads ANQGSEA. Trimming removed 3 bases at V and 8 bases at J, with 19 bases between. The CDR3 region has the DNA TGCAGCGTTGAGCCACGTTTGAGGTCCTGGGGCTACACCTTC. Its translation: CSVEPRLRSWGYTF.

This clonotype was counted a single time. The rearrangement joins TRBV5-6 to TRBJ2-3; D not resolved. The V end was cut by 3 bases, the J end by 6 bases, with 8 bases between. CDR3 length: 12 residues. Germline V gene sequence: CDR1 SGHDT, CDR2 YYEEEE. CDR3 coding DNA: TGTGCCAGCAGCTCACAAAGGGATACGCAGTATTTT. Its protein product is CASSSQRDTQYF.

The chain couples TRBV12-3 or TRBV12-4 to TRBJ1-1; D uncertain. The CDR3 covers 14 residues. The V end lost 6 bases, the J end lost 0 bases, and 11 bases lay between the germline ends. The chain's CDR3 is CASSVGTMNTEAFF. The CDR3 DNA reads TGTGCCAGCAGCGTCGGCACTATGAACACTGAAGCTTTCTTT.

This clonotype was counted many times. The chain recombines TRBV12-3 or TRBV12-4 with TRBJ2-2, with no clear D. Trimming cost V 7 bases and J 3 bases, with 12 bases left between them. The length of the CDR3 is 14 residues. In nucleotides, the CDR3 is TGTGCCAGCAAACTGACGGAAGACACCGGGGAGCTGTTTTTT. Amino acid sequence: CASKLTEDTGELFF.

This clonotype was observed a few times. The V call is TRBV20-1, the J call TRBJ1-6, with no clear D. CDR3 size: 12 residues. The germline V gene has CDR1 DFQATT and CDR2 SNEGSKA (reference sequence). Trimming took off 3 bases at V and 13 bases at J, with 13 bases between the two ends. CDR3 region: CSASRTLGPLHF. DNA of the CDR3: TGCAGTGCTAGCCGGACCCTGGGGCCCCTCCACTTT.

At least ten counts were recorded for this clonotype. The chain has TRBV6-1 and TRBJ2-5; D could derive from TRBD1 or TRBD2 (7 bases each). The CDR3 contains 18 residues. CDR1 is MNHNS and CDR2 is SASEGT in the germline V gene. The germline V and J ends were trimmed by 6 bases and 7 bases, with 30 bases remaining between them. DNA of the CDR3: TGTGCCAGCAGCGGGGGGTGGAGACAGGGAGGTCGATTTGGGACCCAGTACTTC. Translating it yields CASSGGWRQGGRFGTQYF.